Shown below are 27 T cell receptor beta chains from a single sample sequenced in a study of blood T cell repertoires in COVID-19. Here immunoSEQ multiplex PCR was the method, and the copy in TCRdb shows in-frame clones only, minus some. The data hold 25,000 to 30,000 clones, with about 90% observed a single time. The sample comprised peripheral blood. Receptor source: a human donor in a cohort sampled during active COVID-19.

This chain links TRBV27 with TRBJ1-6; D is undetermined. Germline CDR1 and CDR2: MNHEY and SMNVEV (reference sequence). The CDR3 spans 14 residues. Deletions cut 2 bases from V and 9 bases from J, with 11 bases between. The CDR3 region has the DNA TGTGCCAGCAGTTTACGTCCGGCGGGTTCACCCCTCCACTTT. Amino acids: CASSLRPAGSPLHF.

This clone was observed a handful of times. Other DNA sequences of this sample code for an identical CDR3. The chain couples TRBV19 to TRBJ1-2; tentatively, D is TRBD1 (5 bases). Germline values: CDR1 LNHDA, CDR2 SQIVND (reference sequence). The CDR3 is 13 residues long. Trimming left V 7 bases short and J 4 bases short, with 13 bases between. CDR3 sequence reads: CASNPPQGYGYTF. The CDR3 coding sequence is TGTGCCAGTAACCCGCCGCAGGGCTATGGCTACACCTTC. Combining the CDR3 with reference TRBV19 and TRBJ1-2 gives the whole variable domain DGGITQSPKYLFRKEGQNVTLSCEQNLNHDAMYWYRQDPGQGLRLIYYSQIVNDFQKGDIAEGYSVSREKKESFPLTVTSAQKNPTAFYLCASNPPQGYGYTFGSGTRLTVV.

The V call is TRBV15, the J call TRBJ2-5, with a tentative D call TRBD2 (5 bases). The V gene's germline CDR1 is LNHNV and CDR2 YYDKDF (reference sequence). Trimming took 5 bases from V and 0 from J, leaving 10 bases between them. This CDR3 region has 14 residues. The CDR3 reads CATSRSGYQETQYF. CDR3 bases: TGTGCCACCAGCCGTTCGGGGTACCAAGAGACCCAGTACTTC.

The J gene is TRBJ2-3, the V gene TRBV3-1 (or the pseudogene TRBV3-2); D might be TRBD1 (5 bases). Trimming left V 1 base short and J 1 base short, with 15 bases between. The germline gives CDR1 LGHDT, CDR2 YNNKEL (reference sequence). The CDR3 loop spans 17 amino acids. CDR3 loop: CASSQVQGVRGTDTQYF. The CDR3 bases are TGTGCCAGCAGCCAAGTCCAGGGTGTCAGGGGCACAGATACGCAGTATTTT.

The V gene is TRBV5-8, the J gene TRBJ2-4; perhaps TRBD2 as D (6 bases). The germline CDR1 and CDR2 sequences are SGHTS and YDEGEE. The CDR3 extends over 15 amino acids. Trimming took 2 bases from V and 2 from J, leaving 11 bases between them. The CDR3 DNA reads TGTGCCAGCAGCTTCCGGGAGAGGTCCAAAAACATTCAGTACTTC. This encodes CASSFRERSKNIQYF.

This clone was seen a few times. The chain is built from TRBV27 and TRBJ1-3; no definite D call. The V and J ends lost 3 bases and 4 bases respectively, with 7 bases between them. In germline, CDR1 is MNHEY, CDR2 SMNVEV (reference sequence). This CDR3 is 13 amino acids long. The CDR3 DNA follows: TGTGCCAGCAGTTTTAACAGCGGAAACACCATATATTTT. Translation gives CASSFNSGNTIYF.

This clone was recorded only once. The V call is TRBV3-1 (or the pseudogene TRBV3-2), the J call TRBJ2-7; 8 bases line up with TRBD2. CDR1 LGHDT and CDR2 YNNKEL come from the germline V gene (reference sequence). The CDR3 runs 13 residues. V shed 2 bases, J shed 5 bases, and the junction held 2 bases outside the gene matches. The CDR3 here is CASSQPGGDEQYF. The CDR3 DNA reads TGTGCCAGCAGCCAACCGGGGGGGGACGAGCAGTACTTC.

V is TRBV5-1 and J is TRBJ2-7, with 10 bases matching TRBD2. V shed 5 bases, J shed 5 bases, and the junction held 7 bases outside the gene matches. Germline assignment: CDR1 SGHRS and CDR2 YFSETQ. This CDR3 has 14 residues. The CDR3, as DNA: TGCGCCAGCAGTTTAAGCGGGGGGGCTAACGAGCAGTACTTC. Its translation: CASSLSGGANEQYF.

This clone came up once. The chain couples TRBV19 to TRBJ2-1; 7 nucleotides line up with TRBD2. The CDR3 is 14 amino acids. The germline V gene encodes CDR1 LNHDA and CDR2 SQIVND (reference sequence). Germline trimming cut 4 bases from V and 4 bases from J; bases unmatched to any gene: 4. The chain's CDR3 is CASSRGEGYNEQFF. The CDR3 coding sequence is TGTGCCAGTAGTAGGGGGGAGGGTTACAATGAGCAGTTCTTC.

This chain connects TRBV5-1 to TRBJ2-5; maybe TRBD2 (5 bases). Germline assignment: CDR1 SGHRS and CDR2 YFSETQ. V was cut by 0 bases and J by 5 bases, with 17 bases left in between. The CDR3 consists of 16 residues. The CDR3 here is CASSLVSPPPGETQYF. CDR3 nucleotide sequence: TGCGCCAGCAGCTTGGTTTCGCCTCCCCCGGGGGAGACCCAGTACTTC.

The gene calls are TRBV5-5 and TRBJ1-4, with 8 bases that match TRBD1. With V trimmed by 5 bases and J by 5 bases, 11 bases remained unmatched. The CDR3 runs 16 residues. Germline values: CDR1 SGHKS, CDR2 YYEKEE (reference sequence). CDR3 sequence (DNA): TGTGCCAGCAGGCTTAACCCCCAGGGGGCAAATGAAAAACTGTTTTTT. This codes for CASRLNPQGANEKLFF.

J is TRBJ2-1 and V is TRBV19; 13 bases agree with TRBD2. The germline V gene has CDR1 LNHDA and CDR2 SQIVND (reference sequence). Trimming cost V 3 bases and J 0 bases; bases outside gene matches: 8. The CDR3 has 19 residues. The CDR3 DNA follows: TGTGCCAGTAGTATCTGGCGACTAGCGGGAGGAAGCTCCTACAATGAGCAGTTCTTC. Amino acids: CASSIWRLAGGSSYNEQFF.

The rearrangement links TRBV5-1 to TRBJ1-6; the match to TRBD1 covers 7 bases. Germline CDR1 and CDR2: SGHRS and YFSETQ. The V segment lost 0 bases and the J segment 5 bases; nucleotides outside the gene matches: 2. This CDR3 contains 15 residues. In DNA, the CDR3 is TGCGCCAGCAGCTTGGAGAGGGGGCATAATTCACCCCTCCACTTT. Translated, it gives CASSLERGHNSPLHF.

This clone occurred once. The rearrangement joins TRBV5-4 to TRBJ2-7, with a possible D match to TRBD1 (6 bases). Per germline, CDR1 SGHNT and CDR2 YYREEE (reference sequence). The CDR3 contains 13 residues. Between the trimmed V and J ends, which lost 4 bases and 1 base, there was a span of 9 bases. CDR3 residues: CASSIQGSYEQYF. As DNA, the CDR3 is TGTGCCAGCAGCATTCAGGGGTCCTACGAGCAGTACTTC.

This sequence joins TRBV5-4 and TRBJ2-3; TRBD2 matches 8 bases. V was clipped by 3 bases and J by 2 bases; unmatched bases: 2. The CDR3 spans 14 residues. CDR1 and CDR2 from the germline V gene are SGHNT and YYREEE (reference sequence). The CDR3 here is CASSSLADTDTQYF. CDR3 in DNA: TGTGCCAGCAGCTCACTAGCGGACACAGATACGCAGTATTTT.

The genes are TRBV13 and TRBJ2-7; 8 nucleotides agree with TRBD2. The CDR3 sequence is 15 residues long. V shed 8 bases and J 4 bases; nucleotides not matched to a gene: 13. Germline V lookup: CDR1 PRHDT, CDR2 FYEKMQ (reference sequence). CDR3 coding DNA: TGTGCCAGCTCCCCGGGGGGGACTGTAGGTTACGAGCAGTACTTC. It is translated as CASSPGGTVGYEQYF.

This clone appeared a few times. The chain's CDR3 is CASTRQGSSYNEQFF. The CDR3 DNA sequence: TGTGCCAGCACCCGACAGGGGAGCTCCTACAATGAGCAGTTCTTC. This chain links TRBV6-5 with TRBJ2-1; the match to TRBD1 covers 8 bases. This CDR3 has 15 amino acids. Germline assignment: CDR1 MNHEY and CDR2 SVGAGI. J lost 0 bases, V lost 7 bases, and 5 bases had no gene match.

The chain links TRBV5-1 to TRBJ2-2; 11 positions match TRBD1. The CDR3 extends over 17 amino acids. The J segment lost 4 bases and the V segment lost 0 bases, leaving 5 bases of the junction unmatched. Germline V gives CDR1 SGHRS, CDR2 YFSETQ. This CDR3 reads CASSLGSGQGATGELFF. CDR3 DNA: TGCGCCAGCAGCTTGGGTTCCGGACAGGGGGCCACCGGGGAGCTGTTTTTT.

The chain joins TRBV6-1 to TRBJ2-1; TRBD1 matches 9 bases. The ends lost 6 bases at V and 3 bases at J; junction bases unmatched: 9. Germline values: CDR1 MNHNS, CDR2 SASEGT. The CDR3 length is 16 residues. The CDR3 protein is CASREYRGPNYNEQFF. The CDR3 DNA sequence: TGTGCCAGCAGGGAATACAGGGGGCCCAACTACAATGAGCAGTTCTTC.

This chain connects TRBV7-9 to TRBJ1-4; TRBD1 is a possible D gene (6 bases). Deletions cut 2 bases from V and 4 bases from J, with 11 bases between. CDR3 size: 15 residues. Germline V lookup: CDR1 SEHNR, CDR2 FQNEAQ (reference sequence). The DNA for the CDR3 is TGTGCCAGCAGCTTATCCACAGGGCGTAATGAAAAACTGTTTTTT. Its translation is CASSLSTGRNEKLFF.

A few counts support this clone. The rearrangement links TRBV4-1 to TRBJ2-1, with TRBD2 identical over 8 bases. The germline gives CDR1 MGHRA, CDR2 YSYEKL. CDR3 size: 17 residues. The junction had 8 bases not matched to a gene; V was cut back by 4 bases and J by 0 bases. The CDR3 nucleotides are TGCGCCAGCAGCCGCGGGGGACTAGTCCACTCCTACAATGAGCAGTTCTTC. Translated: CASSRGGLVHSYNEQFF.

J is TRBJ2-1 and V is TRBV25-1, with 13 bases lining up with TRBD2. This CDR3 is built from 15 residues. Germline assignment: CDR1 MGHDK and CDR2 SYGVNS. V lost 1 base to trimming and J lost 10 bases; unmatched junction nucleotides: 4. The CDR3 spells CASSEWTSGSGEQFF. The CDR3 DNA reads as TGTGCCAGCAGTGAATGGACTAGCGGGAGCGGGGAGCAGTTCTTC.

This chain joins TRBV24-1 and TRBJ2-2; TRBD1 agrees at 10 bases. The CDR3 length is 14 residues. Germline-derived CDR1 and CDR2 are KGHDR and SFDVKD. Trimming removed 9 bases from V and 7 bases from J; junction bases left unmatched: 7. CDR3 sequence reads: CATSGTGAIGELFF. For the CDR3, the DNA is TGTGCCACCTCCGGGACAGGGGCAATCGGGGAGCTGTTTTTT.

This clone was seen only a few times. This sequence joins TRBV7-8 and TRBJ1-5, with a weak D call TRBD1 (6 bases). Germline loops: CDR1 SGHVS, CDR2 FQNEAQ. The CDR3 sequence is 15 residues long. Trimming removed 0 bases at V and 15 bases at J, with 21 bases between. CDR3 residues: CASSLAGAHFSPLHF. The CDR3 DNA reads TGTGCCAGCAGCTTAGCGGGGGCCCATTTTTCACCCTTGCATTTT.

The chain employs TRBV9 and TRBJ2-3; TRBD2 matches at 8 bases. The J segment lost 4 bases and the V segment lost 3 bases, leaving 7 bases of the junction unmatched. Germline CDR1 SGDLS, CDR2 YYNGEE. The CDR3 runs 15 residues. In DNA, the CDR3 is TGTGCCAGCAGCGATAGCGGGAATAGGGCAGATACGCAGTATTTT. Protein: CASSDSGNRADTQYF.

CDR3 amino acids: CASSSKTGTNYEQYF. As DNA, the CDR3 is TGTGCCAGCAGCTCTAAAACCGGGACTAACTACGAGCAGTACTTC. The chain combines TRBV11-2 with TRBJ2-7, with 7 nucleotides matching TRBD2. Looked up from germline, CDR1 is SGHAT and CDR2 is FQNNGV. This CDR3 has 15 amino acids. The V segment lost 4 bases and the J segment 3 bases; nucleotides outside the gene matches: 9.

Points on this clone: Additional DNA sequences in this sample encode the identical CDR3. The gene calls are TRBV9 and TRBJ2-1; TRBD1 matches 8 bases. In germline, CDR1 is SGDLS, CDR2 YYNGEE. The CDR3 has 15 amino acids. Trimming at V came to 0 bases and at J to 3 bases, leaving 2 bases not matched to a gene. CDR3 residues: CASSVVGQGYNEQFF. The CDR3 bases are TGTGCCAGCAGCGTAGTCGGACAGGGCTACAATGAGCAGTTCTTC.